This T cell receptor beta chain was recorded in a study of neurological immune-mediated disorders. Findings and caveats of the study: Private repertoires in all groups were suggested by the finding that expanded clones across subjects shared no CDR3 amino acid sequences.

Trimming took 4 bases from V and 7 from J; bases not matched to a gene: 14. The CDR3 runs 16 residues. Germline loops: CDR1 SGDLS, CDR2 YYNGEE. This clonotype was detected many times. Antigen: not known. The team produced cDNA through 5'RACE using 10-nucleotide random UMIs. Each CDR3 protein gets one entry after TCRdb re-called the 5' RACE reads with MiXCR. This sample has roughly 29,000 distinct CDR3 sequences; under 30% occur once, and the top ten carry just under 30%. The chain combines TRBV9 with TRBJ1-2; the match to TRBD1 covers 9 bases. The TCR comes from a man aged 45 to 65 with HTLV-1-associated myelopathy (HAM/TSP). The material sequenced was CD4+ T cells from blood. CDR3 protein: CASSPRTGVRLFGYTF. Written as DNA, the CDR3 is TGTGCCAGCAGCCCCAGGACAGGGGTCCGGCTCTTTGGCTACACCTTC.